Described below is a single T cell receptor (beta chain) sequence and its context. This sample was included in a study of shared T cell receptors in the human thymus. Method: immunoSEQ multiplex PCR; TCRdb's copy keeps in-frame clones and lacks some. This table has 700,000 or so clones, 80% to 90% appearing once. The germline gives CDR1 PRHDT, CDR2 FYEKMQ (reference sequence). The junction had 14 bases not matched to a gene; V was cut back by 5 bases and J by 4 bases. This CDR3 spans 17 amino acids. These data were also filed under a second study, of human thymus T cells. From that study: The donor group consisted of healthy Finnish infants who were having corrective surgery for congenital heart defects. Thymic material originated from resections removed in the course of corrective heart surgery. V and J genes seemed to be used with bias in thymic and blood repertoires. Unrelated people showed highly overlapping thymic repertoires, related research reported.

This receptor was taken from a girl under two years old with a congenital heart defect. Sequenced material: thymocytes. V gene TRBV13 combines with J gene TRBJ1-3, with 7 bases that match TRBD1. Here the CDR3 DNA reads TGTGCCAGCAGCCTGTGTACAGGGGACATCCCCGGAAACACCATATATTTT. As protein: CASSLCTGDIPGNTIYF. The entire variable domain, with the rest obtained from reference TRBV13 and TRBJ1-3, is as follows: AAGVIQSPRHLIKEKRETATLKCYPIPRHDTVYWYQQGPGQDPQFLISFYEKMQSDKGSIPDRFSAQQFSDYHSELNMSSLELGDSALYFCASSLCTGDIPGNTIYFGEGSWLTVV.